This TCR beta chain originates from a study of T cells after yellow fever vaccination. TCRdb reanalysed the 5' RACE reads using MiXCR and keeps one entry per CDR3 protein. Of 500,000 to 650,000 distinct CDR3 sequences in the sample, over 9% were seen once. Per the germline V gene, CDR1 is SEHNR and CDR2 is FQNEAQ (reference sequence). This CDR3 region has 14 residues. The V and J ends lost 5 bases and 4 bases respectively, with 15 bases between them. The chain employs TRBV7-9 and TRBJ2-7; a weak D match, TRBD1 (5 bases). This receptor was identified in a man aged 30 to 45 who received the YFV17D yellow fever vaccine. Sequenced material: PBMCs, taken on the day of the yellow fever booster vaccination. DNA for the CDR3: TGTGCCAGCAGCCAACGGACATTCGGATACGAGCAGTACTTC. It codes for CASSQRTFGYEQYF.